This T cell receptor beta chain was captured in a study of multiple sclerosis patients with progressive multifocal leukoencephalopathy. Overall study findings and caveats: TRBV and TRBJ usage showed no common pattern when PML developed.

Notes on this clone: Its specificity is unknown.

Sequencing was at survey level. Each PCR contained spiked synthetic TR CDR3 controls spanning every V-J pairing. Libraries were prepared by immunoSEQ multiplex PCR; TCRdb keeps only in-frame clonotypes and omits some of them. The sample lists some 31,000 clones; about 88% were seen once. The time point here: before natalizumab initiation. T0 blood was collected before the first natalizumab infusion. The V and J ends lost 3 bases and 1 base respectively, with 13 bases between them. Germline V gene data show CDR1 as SGHRS and CDR2 as YFSETQ. CDR3 length equals 15 residues. The receptor comes from a human donor with multiple sclerosis. The V and J genes are TRBV5-1 and TRBJ1-1; no reliable D call. Sequenced input: PBMCs. Written as DNA, the CDR3 is TGCGCCAGCAGCTCACGACAAATCCAGAACACTGAAGCTTTCTTT. Protein: CASSSRQIQNTEAFF.